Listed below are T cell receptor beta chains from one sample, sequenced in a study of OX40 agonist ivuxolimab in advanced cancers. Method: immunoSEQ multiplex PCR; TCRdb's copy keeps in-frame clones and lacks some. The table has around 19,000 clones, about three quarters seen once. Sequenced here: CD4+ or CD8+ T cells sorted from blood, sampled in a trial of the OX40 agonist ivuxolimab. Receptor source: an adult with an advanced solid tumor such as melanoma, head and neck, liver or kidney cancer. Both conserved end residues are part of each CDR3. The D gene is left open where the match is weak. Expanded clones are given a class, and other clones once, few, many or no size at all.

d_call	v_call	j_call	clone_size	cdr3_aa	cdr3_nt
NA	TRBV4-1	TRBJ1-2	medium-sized	CASSQDGRGTYGYTF	TGCGCCAGCAGCCAAGATGGCCGGGGAACTTATGGCTACACCTTC
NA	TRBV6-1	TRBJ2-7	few	CASSDYRGKYEQYF	TGTGCCAGCAGTGATTATCGGGGAAAATACGAGCAGTACTTC
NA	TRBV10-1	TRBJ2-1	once	CASSKGSFPYNEQFF	TGCGCCAGCAGTAAGGGGTCATTTCCCTACAATGAGCAGTTCTTC
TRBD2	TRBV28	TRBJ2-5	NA	CASTPGGGRGETQYF	TGTGCCAGCACACCCGGCGGGGGGCGCGGGGAGACCCAGTACTTC
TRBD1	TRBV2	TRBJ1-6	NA	CASSGGTDYNSPLHF	TGTGCCAGCAGTGGAGGGACAGACTATAATTCACCCCTCCACTTT
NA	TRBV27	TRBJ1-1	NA	CASSLSILNTEAFF	TGTGCCAGCAGTTTATCGATCCTGAACACTGAAGCTTTCTTT
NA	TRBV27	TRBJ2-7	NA	CASSYTLLNHEQYF	TGTGCCAGCAGTTATACCCTACTAAACCACGAGCAGTACTTC
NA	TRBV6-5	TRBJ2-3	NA	CASRGGGSLTDTQYF	TGTGCCAGCCGCGGAGGGGGGTCTCTCACAGATACGCAGTATTTT
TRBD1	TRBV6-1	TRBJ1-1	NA	CASSEPGGHTEAFF	TGTGCCAGCAGTGAACCAGGGGGCCACACTGAAGCTTTCTTT
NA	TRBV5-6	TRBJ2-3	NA	CASSLEGGQDDTQYF	TGTGCCAGCAGCCTAGAGGGGGGGCAAGACGATACGCAGTATTTT
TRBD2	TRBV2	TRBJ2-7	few	CASSDGTSGGYEQYF	TGTGCCAGCAGTGATGGAACTAGCGGGGGATACGAGCAGTACTTC
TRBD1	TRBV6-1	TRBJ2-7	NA	CASSEDGTGIYEQYF	TGTGCCAGCAGTGAAGATGGGACAGGGATTTACGAGCAGTACTTC
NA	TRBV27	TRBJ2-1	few	CASSSRPGDLREQFF	TGTGCCAGCAGTTCTCGCCCGGGGGATCTACGTGAGCAGTTCTTC
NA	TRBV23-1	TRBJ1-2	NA	CASSQSNRGYTF	TGCGCCAGCAGTCAATCGAATAGGGGCTACACCTTC
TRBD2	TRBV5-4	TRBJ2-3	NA	CASIPSGGSGTDTQYF	TGTGCCAGCATACCTAGCGGGGGGTCGGGCACAGATACGCAGTATTTT
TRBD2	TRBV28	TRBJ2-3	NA	CASSPISGSRADTQYF	TGTGCCAGCAGTCCCATTAGCGGGAGTAGAGCAGATACGCAGTATTTT
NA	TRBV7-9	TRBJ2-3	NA	CASALGDPDTQYF	TGTGCCAGCGCTCTTGGTGATCCAGATACGCAGTATTTT
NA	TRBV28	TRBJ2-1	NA	CASSLMRGYNEQFF	TGTGCCAGCAGTTTAATGCGGGGCTACAATGAGCAGTTCTTC
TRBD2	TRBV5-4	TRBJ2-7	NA	CASSPGPAGGNEQYF	TGTGCCAGCAGCCCCGGACCAGCGGGAGGAAACGAGCAGTACTTC
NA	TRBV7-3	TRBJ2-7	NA	CASSEGPTGAYEQYF	TGTGCCAGCAGCGAAGGGCCCACGGGCGCCTACGAGCAGTACTTC
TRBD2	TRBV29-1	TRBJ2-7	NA	CSVETSGVSYEQYF	TGCAGCGTTGAGACTAGCGGGGTCTCCTACGAGCAGTACTTC
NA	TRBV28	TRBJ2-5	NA	CASSLWDSEGETQYF	TGTGCCAGCAGTTTATGGGACAGTGAGGGAGAGACCCAGTACTTC
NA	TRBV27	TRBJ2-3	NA	CASSHGGGGTDTQYF	TGTGCCAGCAGTCACGGAGGGGGGGGCACAGATACGCAGTATTTT
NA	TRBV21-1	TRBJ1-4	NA	CASSKGGVFVATNEKLFF	TGTGCCAGCAGCAAAGGAGGAGTCTTCGTTGCAACTAATGAAAAACTGTTTTTT
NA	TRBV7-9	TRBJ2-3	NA	CASSFTGATDTQYF	TGTGCCAGCAGTTTCACCGGGGCCACAGATACGCAGTATTTT
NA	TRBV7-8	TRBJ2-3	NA	CASSLEAYRGTDTQYF	TGTGCCAGCAGCTTAGAAGCGTACAGAGGCACAGATACGCAGTATTTT
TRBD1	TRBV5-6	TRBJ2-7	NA	CASSMGGQGIYEQYF	TGTGCCAGCAGCATGGGGGGACAGGGGATCTACGAGCAGTACTTC
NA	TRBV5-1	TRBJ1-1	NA	CASSLGTGLNTEAFF	TGCGCCAGCAGCTTGGGAACAGGTTTGAACACTGAAGCTTTCTTT
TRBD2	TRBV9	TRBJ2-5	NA	CASSAGLADQETQYF	TGTGCCAGCAGCGCGGGACTAGCGGATCAAGAGACCCAGTACTTC
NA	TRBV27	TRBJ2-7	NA	CASSDGQRYEQYF	TGTGCCAGCAGTGACGGACAGAGATACGAGCAGTACTTC
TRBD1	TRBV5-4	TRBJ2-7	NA	CASSPGGGEQYF	TGTGCCAGCAGCCCAGGGGGCGGCGAGCAGTACTTC
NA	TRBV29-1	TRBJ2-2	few	CSVPGGKTGELFF	TGCAGCGTCCCCGGCGGCAAAACCGGGGAGCTGTTTTTT
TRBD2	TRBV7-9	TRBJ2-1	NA	CASSSAMREGAYNEQFF	TGTGCCAGCAGCTCCGCAATGCGGGAGGGCGCCTACAATGAGCAGTTCTTC
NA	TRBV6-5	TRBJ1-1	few	CASRLTPVLNTEAFF	TGTGCCAGCAGGCTGACACCCGTTTTGAACACTGAAGCTTTCTTT
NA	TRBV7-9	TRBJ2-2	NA	CASSSTSSGELFF	TGTGCCAGCAGCTCGACTAGTTCCGGGGAGCTGTTTTTT
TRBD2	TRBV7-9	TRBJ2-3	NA	CASRPPRGAEDTQYF	TGTGCCAGCCGTCCACCGCGGGGGGCGGAAGATACGCAGTATTTT
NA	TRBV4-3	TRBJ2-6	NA	CASSQDAQPGANVLTF	TGCGCCAGCAGCCAAGACGCGCAACCTGGGGCCAACGTCCTGACTTTC
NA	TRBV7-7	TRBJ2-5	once	CASSTHGFEETQYF	TGTGCTAGCAGCACACACGGATTTGAAGAGACCCAGTACTTC
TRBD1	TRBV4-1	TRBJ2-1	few	CASSPLTGWDEQFF	TGCGCCAGCAGCCCCCTGACAGGGTGGGATGAGCAGTTCTTC
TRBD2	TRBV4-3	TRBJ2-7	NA	CASSQVGTSKIHEQYF	TGCGCCAGCAGCCAAGTTGGGACTAGCAAGATCCACGAGCAGTACTTC
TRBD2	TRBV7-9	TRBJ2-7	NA	CASSFLLAGDEQYF	TGTGCCAGCAGCTTTCTCCTAGCGGGAGACGAGCAGTACTTC
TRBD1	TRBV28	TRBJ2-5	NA	CASSPGQLQETQYF	TGTGCCAGCAGTCCGGGACAGCTCCAAGAGACCCAGTACTTC
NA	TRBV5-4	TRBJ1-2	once	CASSQEGTASNYGYTF	TGTGCCAGCAGCCAAGAGGGGACTGCGAGTAACTATGGCTACACCTTC
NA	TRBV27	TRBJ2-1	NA	CASSLGGTYNEQFF	TGTGCCAGCAGTTTAGGCGGGACTTACAATGAGCAGTTCTTC
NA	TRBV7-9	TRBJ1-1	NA	CASILGGTFNMNTEAFF	TGTGCCAGCATCCTAGGGGGTACGTTTAACATGAACACTGAAGCTTTCTTT
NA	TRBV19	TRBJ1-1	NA	CASSMGSRPVAAFF	TGTGCCAGTAGTATGGGCAGTAGGCCTGTCGCGGCTTTCTTT
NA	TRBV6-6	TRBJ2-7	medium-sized	CASSLSGYEQYF	TGTGCCAGCAGCCTTTCGGGCTACGAGCAGTACTTC
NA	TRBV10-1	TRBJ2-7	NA	CASSEVPTYEQYF	TGCGCCAGCAGTGAAGTACCTACCTACGAGCAGTACTTC